The 6 T cell receptor beta chains given below trace back to one sample, sequenced in a study of T cell repertoires in cytomegalovirus infection. Their antigens remain unidentified. TCRdb recomputed calls from the reads with MiXCR, one row per CDR3 protein. This table holds some 560,000 distinct CDR3 sequences, roughly 43% found once. The sample here was cultured PBMCs, taken from culture after CMV antigen stimulation. Receptors originate from a human donor in good health (CMV status not recorded). Some clones in this sample may be carry-over from other donors' samples.

This clonotype was counted a few times. V is TRBV6-2 or TRBV6-3 and J is TRBJ2-1; D is tentatively TRBD1 or TRBD2 (6 bases each). The V end lost 6 bases, the J end lost 6 bases, and 27 bases lay between the germline ends. Germline values: CDR1 MNHEY, CDR2 SVGEGT. The CDR3 is 18 amino acids. CDR3: CASSTRDFLRGKSNEQFF. The DNA of the CDR3 is TGTGCCAGCAGCACCAGGGACTTCCTAAGGGGGAAGTCCAATGAGCAGTTCTTC.

The chain is built from TRBV19 and TRBJ2-1, with D uncertain. The CDR3 covers 13 residues. The V gene's germline CDR1 is LNHDA and CDR2 SQIVND (reference sequence). Trimming removed 5 bases at V and 2 bases at J, with 7 bases between. CDR3 bases: TGTGCCAGTAGTTCCCTGGCCTACAATGAGCAGTTCTTC. This codes for CASSSLAYNEQFF.

V and J are TRBV11-2 and TRBJ1-3; D not resolved. V was trimmed by 5 bases and J by 3 bases, leaving 11 bases between them. From germline, CDR1 is SGHAT and CDR2 FQNNGV. CDR3 length equals 14 residues. CDR3 nucleotide sequence: TGTGCCAGCAGCCTATCCCTGGGTGGAAACACCATATATTTT. It encodes CASSLSLGGNTIYF.

J is TRBJ2-7 and V is TRBV7-2, with TRBD2 identical over 7 bases. CDR3 length: 14 residues. Germline assignment: CDR1 SGHTA and CDR2 FQGNSA. Unmatched junction bases numbered 13, after V lost 8 bases and J lost 6 bases. CDR3 DNA: TGTGCCAGCGGGCCCGGCGATGGGAGGGGCGAGCAGTACTTC. Translation: CASGPGDGRGEQYF.

The V gene is TRBV7-9, the J gene TRBJ1-3; D remains unclear. CDR1 is SEHNR, CDR2 FQNEAQ, per germline (reference sequence). The CDR3 has 15 residues. V was shortened by 5 bases and J by 2 bases, with 13 bases between the two germline ends. The CDR3 reads CASSQHGATGNTIYF. The CDR3 DNA is TGTGCCAGCAGCCAGCACGGAGCAACTGGAAACACCATATATTTT.

The gene calls are TRBV2 and TRBJ1-2, with D tentatively TRBD1 (6 bases). Trimming left V 8 bases short and J 1 base short, with 14 bases between. This CDR3 spans 14 amino acids. The V gene's germline CDR1 is SNHLY and CDR2 FYNNEI. CDR3 nucleotides: TGTGCCAGCCAGAGGCAGGGGAATAACTATGGCTACACCTTC. As protein: CASQRQGNNYGYTF. The variable domain in full, completed from reference TRBV2 and TRBJ1-2, reads EPEVTQTPSHQVTQMGQEVILRCVPISNHLYFYWYRQILGQKVEFLVSFYNNEISEKSEIFDDQFSVERPDGSNFTLKIRSTKLEDSAMYFCASQRQGNNYGYTFGSGTRLTVV.